The present T cell receptor (beta chain) was sequenced within a study of blood T cells in healthy people across ages. For the second PCR, which ran for about 7 to 11 cycles, a sample-barcoded 5' primer and a J-beta primer mix were used. Tags on each cDNA molecule came from a template-switch adaptor with 12 random nucleotides. Each single sample gave us at least 3 million CDR3-containing paired-end reads. TCRdb re-analysed the 5' RACE reads in MiXCR, keeping a single row per CDR3 protein. The sample shows about 750,000 distinct CDR3 sequences, about 55% of them seen only once. Notes on the study in general: The CMV status of each donor remained undetermined, and this could have confounded shifts in expanded clonotypes. Estimated diversity, derived from one million T cells, was regarded as an underestimate.

A remark on this clonotype: Antigen unknown.

The specimen sequenced was blood. The clonotype originates from a man older than 75 in good health.

For the CDR3, the DNA is TGTGCCAGCAGTGACGACTCGCGCACAGATACGCAGTATTTT. As protein: CASSDDSRTDTQYF. The chain is built from TRBV6-4 and TRBJ2-3; no definite D call. The CDR3 extends over 14 amino acids. CDR1 MRHNA and CDR2 SNTAGT come from the germline V gene. The germline V and J ends were trimmed by 2 bases and 1 base, with 7 bases remaining between them.